The clone carrying this TCR beta chain has ten or more counts. Its antigen is undetermined. Because this beta chain is a stray read in a library intended to capture alpha chains, its abundance should not be given much weight. The data are from a study of spatial heterogeneity in lung cancer. Study observations and caveats: It was found that expanded intratumoral alpha and beta TCR counts tracked tumor mutation counts.

The time point denotes: sample taken at primary tumor resection. From tumor, nontumor lung or frozen PBMC, whole RNA was taken unsorted for sequencing. Germline V CDR1 and CDR2: MNHEY, SVGAGI. The CDR3 loop spans 13 amino acids. Trimming stripped 4 bases from V and 3 bases from J, with 9 bases between. Each TCR cDNA molecule bore a unique molecular identifier. TCRdb reprocessed the 5' RACE reads via MiXCR and lists one record per CDR3 protein. The profile covers approximately 7,600 distinct CDR3 sequences, with 14% appearing a single time and roughly 10% taken by the ten largest. The chain carries TRBV6-5 and TRBJ1-2; TRBD1 is a possible D gene (5 bases). Specimen: lung tumor tissue, collected at surgery. This receptor was taken from a female donor with early-stage non-small cell lung cancer. As DNA, the CDR3 is TGTGCCAGCAGTTTTCAGGGATACTATGGCTACACCTTC. It encodes CASSFQGYYGYTF.